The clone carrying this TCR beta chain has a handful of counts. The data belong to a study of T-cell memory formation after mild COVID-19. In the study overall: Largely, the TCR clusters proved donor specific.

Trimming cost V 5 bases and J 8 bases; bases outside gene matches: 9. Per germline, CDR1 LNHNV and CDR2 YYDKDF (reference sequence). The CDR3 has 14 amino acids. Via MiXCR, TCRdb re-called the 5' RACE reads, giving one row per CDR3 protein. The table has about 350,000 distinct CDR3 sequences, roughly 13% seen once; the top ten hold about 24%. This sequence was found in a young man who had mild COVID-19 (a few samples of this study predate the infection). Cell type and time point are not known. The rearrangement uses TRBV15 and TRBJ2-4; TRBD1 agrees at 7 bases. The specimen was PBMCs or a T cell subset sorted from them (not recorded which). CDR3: CATSGPGTADIQYF. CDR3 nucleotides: TGTGCCACCAGCGGACCCGGGACAGCCGACATTCAGTACTTC.